The clone carrying this T cell receptor (beta chain) was observed many times. This sample stems from a study of T-cell reconstitution after alpha-beta-depleted transplantation in children. The germline gives CDR1 SGHTA, CDR2 FQGNSA. The CDR3 extends over 13 amino acids. V lost 4 bases to trimming and J lost 1 base, with 7 bases between them. The TCRbeta library incorporated unique molecular identifiers. TCRdb analysed the PCR reads with MiXCR anew, one entry per CDR3 protein. Of 90,000 to 100,000 distinct CDR3 sequences in the sample, 9.5% to 15% were seen once. This sequence originates from a human donor who donated a stem cell graft to a child with inherited bone marrow failure. This chain joins TRBV7-2 and TRBJ2-5; D is unclear. The source material was PBMCs from the stem cell graft donor, sampled from the stem cell graft. The CDR3 DNA reads as TGTGCCAGCAGCTCTCGACTCCAAGAGACCCAGTACTTC. Translating it yields CASSSRLQETQYF.